The rows below give T cell receptor beta chains drawn from one sample of a study of blood T cell repertoires in COVID-19. Using immunoSEQ multiplex PCR, the repertoire was profiled, and TCRdb retains in-frame clones only, with some absent. Of a few hundred thousand clones listed, 87% are singletons. Sequencing was done on a sample of peripheral blood. These receptors were taken from a young man with active or convalescent COVID-19. The CDR3 runs from the conserved cysteine through the conserved F or W. The D gene is left open where the match is weak. A row's size may be missing; if present it is once, few, many or a size class.

cdr3_length: 16
v_call: TRBV24-1
clone_size: once
d_call: .
j_call: TRBJ2-1
cdr3_aa: CATSQRLVSSYNEQFF
cdr3_nt: TGTGCCACCTCTCAGCGACTCGTTAGCTCCTACAATGAGCAGTTCTTC

cdr3_length: 17
v_call: TRBV3-1/TRBV3-2
clone_size: few
d_call: .
j_call: TRBJ1-6
cdr3_aa: CASSQTGVGEYNSPLHF
cdr3_nt: TGTGCCAGCAGCCAGACCGGGGTCGGGGAATATAATTCACCCCTCCACTTT

cdr3_length: 11
v_call: TRBV28
clone_size: .
d_call: .
j_call: TRBJ1-2
cdr3_aa: CASSFHRGYTF
cdr3_nt: TGTGCCAGCAGTTTCCACAGAGGCTACACCTTC

cdr3_length: 13
v_call: TRBV5-6
clone_size: once
d_call: TRBD1
j_call: TRBJ1-1
cdr3_aa: CASSLGQGIEAFF
cdr3_nt: TGTGCCAGCAGCTTGGGACAGGGGATTGAAGCTTTCTTT

cdr3_length: 16
v_call: TRBV28
clone_size: .
d_call: .
j_call: TRBJ1-4
cdr3_aa: CASRFFGRGGEEKLFF
cdr3_nt: TGTGCCAGCAGGTTCTTCGGGCGGGGAGGGGAGGAAAAACTGTTTTTT

cdr3_length: 16
v_call: TRBV7-6
clone_size: .
d_call: TRBD2
j_call: TRBJ2-7
cdr3_aa: CASSLERDYRRGEQYF
cdr3_nt: TGTGCCAGCAGCCTAGAACGGGACTACCGTCGCGGCGAGCAGTACTTC

cdr3_length: 16
v_call: TRBV6-5
clone_size: .
d_call: TRBD1
j_call: TRBJ2-3
cdr3_aa: CASSYSTGASTDTQYF
cdr3_nt: TGTGCCAGCAGTTACTCTACAGGGGCTAGCACAGATACGCAGTATTTT

cdr3_length: 13
v_call: TRBV28
clone_size: few
d_call: .
j_call: TRBJ2-3
cdr3_aa: CASSSLGTDTQYF
cdr3_nt: TGTGCCAGCAGTTCTCTCGGGACAGATACGCAGTATTTT

cdr3_length: 17
v_call: TRBV6-2/TRBV6-3
clone_size: once
d_call: TRBD1
j_call: TRBJ1-5
cdr3_aa: CASSYSTGGLSNQPQHF
cdr3_nt: TGTGCCAGCAGTTACTCGACAGGGGGATTGAGCAATCAGCCCCAGCATTTT

cdr3_length: 14
v_call: TRBV19
clone_size: .
d_call: .
j_call: TRBJ1-4
cdr3_aa: CASRQMGGGEKLFF
cdr3_nt: TGTGCCAGTAGACAAATGGGAGGGGGTGAAAAACTGTTTTTT

cdr3_length: 15
v_call: TRBV5-4
clone_size: .
d_call: TRBD2
j_call: TRBJ2-1
cdr3_aa: CASSPGLESYNEQFF
cdr3_nt: TGTGCCAGCAGCCCCGGACTAGAGTCCTACAATGAGCAGTTCTTC

cdr3_length: 11
v_call: TRBV29-1
clone_size: .
d_call: .
j_call: TRBJ1-2
cdr3_aa: CSATINYGYTF
cdr3_nt: TGCAGCGCTACAATTAACTATGGCTACACCTTC

cdr3_length: 15
v_call: TRBV19
clone_size: .
d_call: .
j_call: TRBJ2-1
cdr3_aa: CASSIGPVGVNEQFF
cdr3_nt: TGTGCCAGTAGTATTGGTCCGGTAGGGGTCAATGAGCAGTTCTTC

cdr3_length: 16
v_call: TRBV15
clone_size: once
d_call: .
j_call: TRBJ1-5
cdr3_aa: CATSTRLPGSNQPQHF
cdr3_nt: TGTGCCACCAGCACCAGACTCCCTGGAAGCAATCAGCCCCAGCATTTT

cdr3_length: 13
v_call: TRBV5-1
clone_size: .
d_call: .
j_call: TRBJ1-1
cdr3_aa: CASSAGTNTKAFF
cdr3_nt: TGCGCCAGCAGCGCCGGGACTAATACCAAAGCTTTCTTT

cdr3_length: 15
v_call: TRBV28
clone_size: .
d_call: TRBD1
j_call: TRBJ1-3
cdr3_aa: CASSWGQGSGNTIYF
cdr3_nt: TGTGCCAGCAGTTGGGGACAGGGTAGCGGAAACACCATATATTTT

cdr3_length: 14
v_call: TRBV29-1
clone_size: .
d_call: TRBD2
j_call: TRBJ2-1
cdr3_aa: CSAAPGLGISGQFF
cdr3_nt: TGCAGCGCCGCCCCGGGACTAGGGATCAGCGGGCAGTTCTTC

cdr3_length: 16
v_call: TRBV15
clone_size: .
d_call: TRBD1
j_call: TRBJ2-7
cdr3_aa: CATSRDGTATGYEQYF
cdr3_nt: TGTGCCACCAGCAGAGACGGGACAGCGACTGGCTACGAGCAGTACTTC

cdr3_length: 14
v_call: TRBV7-2
clone_size: .
d_call: .
j_call: TRBJ2-2
cdr3_aa: CASSLQGPTGELFF
cdr3_nt: TGTGCCAGCAGCTTACAGGGGCCCACCGGGGAGCTGTTTTTT

cdr3_length: 14
v_call: TRBV7-9
clone_size: .
d_call: TRBD1
j_call: TRBJ1-5
cdr3_aa: CASSLDQGDQPQHF
cdr3_nt: TGTGCCAGCAGCTTGGATCAGGGGGATCAGCCCCAGCATTTT

cdr3_length: 15
v_call: TRBV5-6
clone_size: .
d_call: TRBD1
j_call: TRBJ1-2
cdr3_aa: CASSGTGVYVSGYTF
cdr3_nt: TGTGCCAGCAGCGGAACAGGGGTGTACGTGAGTGGCTACACCTTC

cdr3_length: 14
v_call: TRBV19
clone_size: .
d_call: TRBD2
j_call: TRBJ2-7
cdr3_aa: CASSITSEAYEQYF
cdr3_nt: TGTGCCAGTAGTATTACTAGCGAGGCCTACGAGCAGTACTTC

cdr3_length: 18
v_call: TRBV5-1
clone_size: .
d_call: TRBD1
j_call: TRBJ2-7
cdr3_aa: CASSLFGSGTGALEEQYF
cdr3_nt: TGCGCCAGCAGCTTGTTCGGTTCCGGGACAGGGGCGTTGGAAGAGCAGTACTTC

cdr3_length: 16
v_call: TRBV6-4
clone_size: .
d_call: TRBD2
j_call: TRBJ2-3
cdr3_aa: CASSKQGLAGTDTQYF
cdr3_nt: TGTGCCAGCAGTAAACAGGGACTAGCGGGAACCGATACGCAGTATTTT

cdr3_length: 17
v_call: TRBV18
clone_size: .
d_call: .
j_call: TRBJ1-2
cdr3_aa: CASSPNRVYDQNYGYTF
cdr3_nt: TGTGCCAGCTCACCAAACAGGGTTTACGATCAAAACTATGGCTACACCTTC

cdr3_length: 16
v_call: TRBV6-2/TRBV6-3
clone_size: .
d_call: .
j_call: TRBJ1-5
cdr3_aa: CASSQTGQYSNQPQHF
cdr3_nt: TGTGCCAGCAGTCAAACCGGACAGTATAGCAATCAGCCCCAGCATTTT

cdr3_length: 18
v_call: TRBV3-1/TRBV3-2
clone_size: .
d_call: .
j_call: TRBJ2-1
cdr3_aa: CASSETRVAATFNNEQFF
cdr3_nt: TGTGCCAGCAGCGAAACGAGGGTAGCGGCGACCTTCAACAATGAGCAGTTCTTC

cdr3_length: 16
v_call: TRBV19
clone_size: .
d_call: .
j_call: TRBJ2-2
cdr3_aa: CASRPTTSADTGELFF
cdr3_nt: TGTGCCAGTAGACCCACGACTAGTGCGGACACCGGGGAGCTGTTTTTT

cdr3_length: 15
v_call: TRBV4-1
clone_size: .
d_call: .
j_call: TRBJ2-5
cdr3_aa: CASSQDLQLQETQYF
cdr3_nt: TGCGCCAGCAGCCAAGATCTACAGTTACAAGAGACCCAGTACTTC